This T cell receptor beta chain was identified during a study of vaccination effects on CD4 cells after COVID-19. Study at large: Both late and early after vaccination, a few convalescent patients were sampled.

This clone showed up just a few times. Its antigen is undetermined. Clones were sequenced by immunoSEQ multiplex PCR, and TCRdb holds only the in-frame ones, with some missing. The sample shows tens of thousands of clones, approximately 77% of them seen only once. Germline V CDR1 and CDR2: LGHNA, YNFKEQ. This CDR3 is built from 16 residues. V was pared by 3 bases and J by 3 bases, with 7 bases of the junction left unmatched. Cells that had been cultured for less than 13 days were the source of isolated CD4+ T cells. According to PCR results, the person was infected with SARS-CoV-2 between March and December 2020. Two-dose BNT162b2 or mRNA-1273 vaccination was given to participants. Study-wide findings and caveats: Few convalescent patients were included, and no early post-infection timepoints were sampled.

This material consisted of CD4+ T cells from PBMCs cultured without peptide, taken after COVID-19 vaccination. The rearrangement joins TRBV4-2 to TRBJ2-7; the match to TRBD1 covers 11 bases. The clonotype was recovered from a human donor who had a prior SARS-CoV-2 infection. CDR3 bases: TGTGCCAGCAGCCACCTCCCGGGACAGGGGGTCTACGAGCAGTACTTC. This translates into CASSHLPGQGVYEQYF.